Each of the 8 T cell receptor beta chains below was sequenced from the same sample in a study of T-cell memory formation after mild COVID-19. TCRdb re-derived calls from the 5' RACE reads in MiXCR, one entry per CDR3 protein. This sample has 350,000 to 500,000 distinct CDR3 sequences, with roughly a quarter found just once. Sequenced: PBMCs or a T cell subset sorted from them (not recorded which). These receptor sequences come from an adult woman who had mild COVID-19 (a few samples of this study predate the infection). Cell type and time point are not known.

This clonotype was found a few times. The chain's CDR3 is CASSVRARDTEAFF. The CDR3 bases are TGTGCCAGCAGCGTAAGGGCCAGGGACACTGAAGCTTTCTTT. The chain combines TRBV12-3 or TRBV12-4 with TRBJ1-1, with a weak D call TRBD1 (5 bases). This CDR3 contains 14 residues. V lost 6 bases to trimming and J lost 3 bases, with 14 bases between them.

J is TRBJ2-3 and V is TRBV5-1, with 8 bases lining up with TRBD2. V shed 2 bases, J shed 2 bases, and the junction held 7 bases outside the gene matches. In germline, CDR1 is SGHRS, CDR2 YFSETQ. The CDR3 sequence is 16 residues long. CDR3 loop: CASSFGAGADTDTQYF. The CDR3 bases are TGCGCCAGCAGCTTCGGAGCGGGGGCTGACACAGATACGCAGTATTTT.

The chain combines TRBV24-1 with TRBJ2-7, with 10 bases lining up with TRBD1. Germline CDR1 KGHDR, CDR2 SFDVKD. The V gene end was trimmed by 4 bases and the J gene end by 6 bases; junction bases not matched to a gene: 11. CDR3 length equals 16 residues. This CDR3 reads CATSDARTGGSSEQYF. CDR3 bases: TGTGCCACCAGTGACGCGCGGACAGGGGGATCATCCGAGCAGTACTTC.

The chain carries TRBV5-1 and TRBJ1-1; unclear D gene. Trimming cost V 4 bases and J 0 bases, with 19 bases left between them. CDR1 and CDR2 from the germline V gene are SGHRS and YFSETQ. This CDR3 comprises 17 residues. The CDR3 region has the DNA TGCGCCAGCAGCCCACGGACTCTCTGGGGTATGAACACTGAAGCTTTCTTT. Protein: CASSPRTLWGMNTEAFF.

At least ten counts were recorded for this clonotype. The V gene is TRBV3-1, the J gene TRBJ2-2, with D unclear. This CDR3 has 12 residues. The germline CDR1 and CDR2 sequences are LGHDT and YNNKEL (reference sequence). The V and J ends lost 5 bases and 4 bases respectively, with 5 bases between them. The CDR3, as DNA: TGTGCCAGCAGCTCGGGCACCGGGGAGCTGTTTTTT. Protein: CASSSGTGELFF.

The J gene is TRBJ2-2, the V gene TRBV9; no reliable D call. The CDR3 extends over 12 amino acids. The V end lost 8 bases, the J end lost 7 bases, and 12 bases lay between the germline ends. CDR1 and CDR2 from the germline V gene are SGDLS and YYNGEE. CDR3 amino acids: CASTATGGELFF. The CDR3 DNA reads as TGTGCCAGTACCGCAACTGGCGGGGAGCTGTTTTTT.

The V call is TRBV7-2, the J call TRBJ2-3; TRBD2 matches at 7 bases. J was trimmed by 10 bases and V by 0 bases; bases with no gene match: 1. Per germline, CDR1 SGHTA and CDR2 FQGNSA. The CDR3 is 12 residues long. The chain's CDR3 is CASSLAAGAQYF. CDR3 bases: TGTGCCAGCAGCTTAGCGGCGGGGGCGCAGTATTTT.

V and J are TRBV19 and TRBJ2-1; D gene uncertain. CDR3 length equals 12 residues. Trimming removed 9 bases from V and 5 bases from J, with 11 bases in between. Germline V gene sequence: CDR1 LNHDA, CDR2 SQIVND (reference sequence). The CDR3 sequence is CASSDLDNEQFF. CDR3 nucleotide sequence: TGTGCCAGCAGCGACCTGGACAATGAGCAGTTCTTC.